The clone carrying this T cell receptor (beta chain) was picked up a small number of times. The entry originates in a study of blood T cell repertoires in COVID-19. Across the study: The origin of the acute and convalescent COVID-19 samples was the United States, Italy and Spain. T cells, B-cell-depleted T cells, or PBMCs supplied cDNA or gDNA.

TCRdb's copy holds only in-frame clones and misses some; the assay was immunoSEQ multiplex PCR. This table has a few hundred thousand clones, approximately 88% appearing once. V lost 5 bases to trimming and J lost 2 bases; unmatched junction nucleotides: 13. Looked up from germline, CDR1 is MGHRA and CDR2 is YSYEKL. This CDR3 comprises 17 residues. The TCR originated in a man aged 40-55 years with acute or convalescent COVID-19. The V gene is TRBV4-1, the J gene TRBJ2-5; 8 bases are a match to TRBD1. The sequencing input was peripheral blood. The CDR3 nucleotides read TGCGCCAGCAGCAGACGGGAATTCCGGGACAGGCAAGAGACCCAGTACTTC. Translating it yields CASSRREFRDRQETQYF.